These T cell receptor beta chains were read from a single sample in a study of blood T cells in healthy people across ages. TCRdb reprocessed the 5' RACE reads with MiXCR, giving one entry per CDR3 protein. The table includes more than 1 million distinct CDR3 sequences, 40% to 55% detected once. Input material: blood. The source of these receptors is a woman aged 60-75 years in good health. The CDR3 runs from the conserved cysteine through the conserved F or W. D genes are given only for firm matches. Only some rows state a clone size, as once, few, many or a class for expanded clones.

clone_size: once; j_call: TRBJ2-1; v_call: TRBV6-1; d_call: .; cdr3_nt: TGTGCCAGCACCGAAGGCTTAGTAGGATCCTACAATGAGCAGTTCTTC; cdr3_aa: CASTEGLVGSYNEQFF
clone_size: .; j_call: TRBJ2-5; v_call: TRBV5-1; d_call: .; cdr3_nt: TGCGCCAGCAGCTTGTTAGGGGACATCTCGGAGACCCAGTACTTC; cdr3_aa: CASSLLGDISETQYF
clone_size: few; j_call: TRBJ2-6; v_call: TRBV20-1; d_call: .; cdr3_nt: TGCAGTGCTAGAGTCGGGGCGGCGGTTGGGGCCAACGTCCTGACTTTC; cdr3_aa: CSARVGAAVGANVLTF
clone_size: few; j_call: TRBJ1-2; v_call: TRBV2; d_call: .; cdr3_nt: TGTGCCAGCAGACACCGTCAGGGGTATGGCTACACCTTC; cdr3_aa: CASRHRQGYGYTF
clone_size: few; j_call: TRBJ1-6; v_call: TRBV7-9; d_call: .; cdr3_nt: TGTGCCAGCAGCTTCTCCTCCGTGGCTTCACCCCTCCACTTT; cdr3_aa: CASSFSSVASPLHF
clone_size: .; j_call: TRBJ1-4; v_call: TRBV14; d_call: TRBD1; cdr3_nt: TGTGCCAGCAGCCAAGTCACAGGGGGAAAACTGTTTTTT; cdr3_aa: CASSQVTGGKLFF
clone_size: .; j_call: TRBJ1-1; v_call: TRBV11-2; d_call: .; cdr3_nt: TGTGCCAGCAGCCAATGGGGCGAAGCTTTCTTT; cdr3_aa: CASSQWGEAFF
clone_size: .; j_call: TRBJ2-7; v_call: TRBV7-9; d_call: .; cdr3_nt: TGTGCCAGCAGCGTAAAGGGGTCCTACGAGCAGTACTTC; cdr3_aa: CASSVKGSYEQYF
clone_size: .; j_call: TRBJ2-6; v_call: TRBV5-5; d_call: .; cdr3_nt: TGTGCCAGCAGCTTGGGAGAGGTCAGGGCTTCCTCTGGGGCCAACGTCCTGACTTTC; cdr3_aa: CASSLGEVRASSGANVLTF
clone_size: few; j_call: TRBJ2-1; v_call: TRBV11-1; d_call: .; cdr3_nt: TGTGCCAGCAGTGAAATAGCCCGCAGCCGGGATGAGCAGTTCTTC; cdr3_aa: CASSEIARSRDEQFF
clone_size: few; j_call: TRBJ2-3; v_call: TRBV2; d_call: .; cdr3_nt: TGTGCCAGCAGTGAAGCGGGAGTTGGGACAGATACGCAGTATTTT; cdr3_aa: CASSEAGVGTDTQYF
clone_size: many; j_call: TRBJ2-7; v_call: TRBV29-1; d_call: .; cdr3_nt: TGCAGCGTTTCGGCTAACTACGAGCAGTACTTC; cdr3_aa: CSVSANYEQYF
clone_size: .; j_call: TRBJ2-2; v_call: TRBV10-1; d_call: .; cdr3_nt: TGCGCCAGCAGTGATCGGTCCACCGGGGAGCTGTTTTTT; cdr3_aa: CASSDRSTGELFF
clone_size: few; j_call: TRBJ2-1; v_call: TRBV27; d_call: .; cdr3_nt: TGTGCCAGCAGTTTAATATGGAGAAGGGAGCAGTTCTTC; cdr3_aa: CASSLIWRREQFF
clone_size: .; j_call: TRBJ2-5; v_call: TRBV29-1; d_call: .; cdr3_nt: TGCAGCGTTGTAATCAGGGACAACCAAGAGACCCGGTACTTC; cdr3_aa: CSVVIRDNQETRYF
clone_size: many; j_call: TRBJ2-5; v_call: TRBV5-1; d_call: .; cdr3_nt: TGCGCCAGCAGCGCCTCGGCTGGCGAGACCCAGTACTTC; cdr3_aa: CASSASAGETQYF
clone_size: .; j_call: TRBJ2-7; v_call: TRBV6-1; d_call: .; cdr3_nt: TGTGCCAGCAGTGAAGCTATCCTCCCGAGGCTTACCTACGAGCAGTACTTC; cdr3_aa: CASSEAILPRLTYEQYF
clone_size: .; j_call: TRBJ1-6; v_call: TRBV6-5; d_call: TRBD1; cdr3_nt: TGTGCCAGCAACCTCGACAGGGGGTCACCCCTCCACTTT; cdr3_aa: CASNLDRGSPLHF
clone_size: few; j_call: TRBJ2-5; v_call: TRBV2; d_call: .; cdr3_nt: TGTGCCAGCAGTCCCCCAGGGAAAGAGACCCAGTACTTC; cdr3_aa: CASSPPGKETQYF
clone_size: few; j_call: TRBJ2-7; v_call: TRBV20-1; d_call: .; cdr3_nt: TGCAGTGCTAGAGTTGGGGAGTTAAGGTTTGACGAGCAGTACTTC; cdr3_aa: CSARVGELRFDEQYF
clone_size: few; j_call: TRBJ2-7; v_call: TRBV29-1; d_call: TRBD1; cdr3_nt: TGCAGCGTAAACCGGGACAGGGGGCTTTACGAGCAGTACTTC; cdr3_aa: CSVNRDRGLYEQYF
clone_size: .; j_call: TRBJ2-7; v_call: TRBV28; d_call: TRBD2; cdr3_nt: TGTGCCAGCAGACTGGGACTAGCGAGTAGCCACGAGCAGTACTTC; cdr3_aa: CASRLGLASSHEQYF
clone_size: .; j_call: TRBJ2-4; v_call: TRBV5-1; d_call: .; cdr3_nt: TGCGCCAGCAGCTCCCCGAGGTTCCATGGAAACATTCAGTACTTC; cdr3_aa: CASSSPRFHGNIQYF
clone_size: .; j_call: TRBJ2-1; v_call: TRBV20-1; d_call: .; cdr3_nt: TGCAGTGCTAGCGACATGGGGACCCACTCCTACAATGAGCAGTTCTTC; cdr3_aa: CSASDMGTHSYNEQFF